This T cell receptor (beta chain) was identified in a study of cytomegalovirus exposure and HLA in healthy donors (dated by TCRdb to about 2017). Some background on the complete study: An earlier analysis of some 550 of the donors reported approximately 300 Gb of sequence data and 100 million to 140 million unique TCR beta sequences from about 179 million T cells. The aim of the study was to test whether cataloging public T cell receptors could identify signatures of past pathogen exposure. Roughly 5 DR-DQ haplotypes were handled as single units for association and clustering, since linkage in the cohort was strong. A later genetic analysis used genome-wide SNP genotypes for 398 of the 666 donors, treating that subset as a discovery cohort. Among 300 to 500 genotyped donors of the cohort, an average of approximately 240,000 unique TCR beta nucleotide sequences was sequenced per donor, of which 15% to 20% were non-productive. Both class I and class II loci were covered by HLA typing, at four-digit resolution. Every repertoire in the discovery cohort had been generated on one and the same sequencing platform. The number of typed donors differed by locus: roughly 620-630 for A, B, C, DRB1 and DQB1; approximately 520 for DQA1; 600 to 610 for DPA1; and roughly 470 for DPB1. An early release that covered some 640 HLA-typed donors contained about 300 gigabases of sequencing data and approximately 85 million unique TCR sequences. In an earlier analysis of over 550 of the donors, high-throughput TCR beta sequencing was used to judge whether each TCR beta V gene segment behaved as functional or pseudogenic. To study patterns of TCR occurrence, a later analysis re-analyzed previously published TCR beta repertoires from several hundred donors and added high-resolution HLA genotyping. Rather than using new phenotypic data, the later analysis identified candidate immune exposures from TCR beta sequences and from how often those sequences occurred across donors. The study combined high-throughput TCR immunosequencing, statistical association of individual TCRs with disease status, and machine learning to predict cytomegalovirus infection status. Of the approximately 370 genotyped donors, more than 75% were placed in the genetic ancestry cluster associated with self-reported Caucasian donors. The T cell repertoires of 550 to 850 subjects were profiled by immunosequencing and related to cytomegalovirus serostatus. Donor age, sex, ethnicity and CMV serostatus were compiled alongside the repertoire data. Besides the first cohort of roughly 660 subjects, a separate validation cohort made up of 95 to 150 different subjects was used. Paper-wide results and their limitations: CMV serostatus was the only immune exposure information available for the cohort. A later analysis found that HLA-associated TCR beta chains were more clonally expanded and had lower generation probabilities than equally common non-associated chains. Because HLA typing was missing for some donors at each locus, association tests included only the typed subset. Compared with the approximately 700-donor mean, donors in an Asian-associated ancestry cluster had fewer N-insertions in productive TCRs, according to a later genetic analysis. In a later analysis, several top co-occurrence clusters were reported to appear linked to parvovirus B19, influenza, CMV and Epstein-Barr virus. Some IMGT-functional V segments, including TRBV6-2 and TRBV6-3, could not be distinguished by the 87-base-pair reads and were therefore excluded. This cohort had only TCR beta chains sequenced, and the lack of alpha or paired-chain data limited which features could be detected. V-gene and J-gene trimming of TCR beta chains was associated with a missense DCLRE1C variant in a later genetic analysis, and the association was replicated in an independent cohort. According to the authors, the approach could potentially be generalized to other disease states and immunological phenotypes. Because counts were too low, around 18 rarely observed V segments, including chromosome 9 orphons, were left out of the earlier analysis of 587 of the donors. According to a later analysis, most CMV-associated TCR beta chains appeared to be HLA-restricted, and the HLA associations seemed to be driven largely by CMV exposure. In a later analysis, TCR association rates were found to vary across HLA loci, with the most associated TCRs seen for DRB1 alleles and the fewest for HLA-C alleles. The classifier was reported to diagnose cytomegalovirus status with high specificity and sensitivity in both the original cohort and the validation cohort. A total of fewer than 200 TCR beta chains were listed by the study as associated with cytomegalovirus. A further reported finding was that TCR beta sequences accurately predicted the HLA-A and HLA-B alleles for most subjects in the first cohort. Linkage disequilibrium might explain the correlated functional status among segregating V segments, but an unknown experimental factor could not be excluded. A group of highly shared sequence variants was considered likely to be a technical artifact of the sequencing pipeline. Most TCR sequences were seen in very few donors, while some public TCRs were found in many individuals. In vitro tests confirmed that three of the cytomegalovirus-associated TCR beta chains recognize cytomegalovirus antigens. Assigning TCR associations to individual alleles was difficult when HLA alleles, especially DR and DQ, strongly co-occurred. Sequencing depth was assumed to be roughly uniform across donors in the presence/absence analyses, though that assumption may not hold. Broadly in line with IMGT annotations, most TCR beta V segments showed up in productive rearrangements about 87% or about 30% of the time in an earlier analysis of approximately 600 of the donors. In a later analysis, around 15,000 TCR beta sequences were associated with specific HLA alleles at a false discovery rate of 0.05.

The cohort was made up of 666 healthy bone marrow donors. At the time of sampling, all cohort members were nominally healthy, though unrecorded immune exposures were likely present. The donor tested CMV seronegative and was one of the 352 seronegative cohort members. A peripheral blood sample was collected from each donor, and TCR beta sequencing was performed on peripheral blood mononuclear cells. Genomic DNA was extracted from the blood cell samples with the Qiagen DNeasy Blood Extraction Kit. Compared with germline, V lacks 3 bases and J lacks 4 bases; bases without a gene match: 4. Reading from cysteine to phenylalanine, the CDR3 counts 15 amino acids. Just the 45-base CDR3 DNA is kept, in frame starting at base 1. CDR1 and CDR2, looked up from the germline V gene, are SGHTA and FQGNSA. The method was the immunoSEQ multiplex PCR assay. For the multiplex PCR, a mixture combining 60 forward primers for TCR Vbeta segments and 13 reverse primers for TCR Jbeta segments was used. The CDR3 region of rearranged TCR beta genes was amplified from genomic DNA by a multiplex PCR assay. The amplified TCR beta libraries were sequenced on the Illumina HiSeq System as 87-base-pair reads. As for the authors' bioinformatics: A later analysis counted tens of millions of unique TCR beta chains across the 500 to 850 repertoires, and some 11 million of these chains were shared by at least two donors. Raw reads were error-corrected and collapsed into unique sequences with a nearest-neighbor algorithm that merged closely related sequences to remove PCR and sequencing errors. V, D and J gene segments were assigned by aligning CDR3 sequences to IMGT reference sequences. For a sequence to be retained, at least a six-nucleotide match to both a V gene segment and a J gene segment was required. Rearrangements were classified as productive when the CDR3 lacked stop codons and remained in frame with V and J, and all other rearrangements were classified as non-productive. CDR3 was defined by IMGT convention, running from the second conserved V-encoded cysteine to the conserved J-encoded phenylalanine. The earlier analysis of 587 of the donors excluded sequences that lacked an unambiguous match to a single V gene segment. An earlier analysis of almost 600 of the donors classified V segments as functional when productive rearrangements were above 56.7% and as segregating when the standard deviation between donors was above 5%. A statistical classification framework was built to diagnose cytomegalovirus status from the catalog of TCR beta chain sequences. V and J gene assignment, in a later analysis, came from comparing TCR nucleotide sequences with IMGT/GENE-DB human TR gene sequences. Using the TCRdist pipeline, a later analysis assigned CDR3 sequences along with most-parsimonious VDJ recombination scenarios. In a later analysis, each TCR beta chain was defined by its CDR3 amino acid sequence together with its V-gene family, and reads without a unique V-gene family were excluded. To address suspected cross-contamination and a sequencing artifact, a later analysis removed some 620 highly shared, low-generation-probability nucleotide sequences. A later analysis calculated a clonal expansion index for each public chain from normalized within-repertoire ranks of inferred template counts. Generation probabilities in a later analysis came from a VDJ recombination model fitted to out-of-frame rearrangements, and those results were checked against IGoR. In a later analysis, hypergeometric tests were used to score TCR-TCR, TCR-HLA and TCR-CMV co-occurrence, with a repertoire-size bias correction applied to TCR pairs. False discovery rates were estimated in a later analysis by permuting HLA or CMV assignments 20 times. In a later analysis, co-occurring TCRs were grouped with DBSCAN, and TCRdist sequence similarity was added when clustering was performed within HLA-allele-positive subsets. Co-occurrence clustering excluded repertoires with fewer than 30,000 or more than 120,000 public chains, plus five with anomalous nucleotide sharing. TCRdb carries this immuneACCESS record with in-frame sequences only. Its versions omit some clonotypes, under half of them owing to an unresolved V gene in the studies checked, with the rest unexplained. V, J and clone size were drawn from that table, and D and trimming were deduced from the DNA. In this sample the table shows more than 90,000 clones, roughly three quarters of which occur a single time. Approximately 8% of the sample belongs to the ten largest clones.

On this clone: No antigen is known for it. The input lacks base qualities; no much larger clone sits a single base away.

The sequence derives from a female donor in good health and CMV-seronegative. Sequenced: PBMCs. The chain is assembled from TRBV7-2 and TRBJ2-1, and 9 junction bases match TRBD2. The sequenced DNA is TGTGCCAGCAGCTTTAGCGGGAGCGAGTACAATGAGCAGTTCTTC. Translated, this is CASSFSGSEYNEQFF.